Shown below are 2 T cell receptor beta chains from a single sample sequenced in a study of T cells in Graves' hyperthyroidism and ophthalmopathy. It was RNA transcripts that yielded the amplified TCR beta CDR3 regions. The HTBI primer set drove a first-round RT-PCR of the TCR CDR3. MiXCR, run by TCRdb on the multiplex PCR reads, gives a single entry per CDR3 protein. The data hold about 700,000 distinct CDR3 sequences, with roughly 15% observed a single time. Sequencing was done on a sample of blood. These receptors all come from a woman aged 18-29 years with Graves' hyperthyroidism.

This clonotype has a count of ten or more. CDR3 sequence reads: CASSPRLASEQFF. The CDR3 region has the DNA TGTGCCAGCAGCCCCCGACTAGCCTCAGAGCAGTTCTTC. The gene calls are TRBV3-1 and TRBJ2-1; 7 bases match TRBD2. Germline V gene sequence: CDR1 LGHDT, CDR2 YNNKEL (reference sequence). The V segment lost 4 bases and the J segment 10 bases; nucleotides outside the gene matches: 7. The CDR3 contains 13 residues.

This clonotype occurred many times. The rearrangement links TRBV18 to TRBJ2-5, with TRBD2 matching 8 bases. V lost 4 bases, J lost 3 bases, and 1 base stayed unmatched. CDR1 KGHSH and CDR2 LQKENI come from the germline V gene. The CDR3 totals 13 residues. The CDR3 here is CASSLLAEETQYF. Here the CDR3 DNA reads TGTGCCAGCTCACTACTAGCGGAAGAGACCCAGTACTTC.